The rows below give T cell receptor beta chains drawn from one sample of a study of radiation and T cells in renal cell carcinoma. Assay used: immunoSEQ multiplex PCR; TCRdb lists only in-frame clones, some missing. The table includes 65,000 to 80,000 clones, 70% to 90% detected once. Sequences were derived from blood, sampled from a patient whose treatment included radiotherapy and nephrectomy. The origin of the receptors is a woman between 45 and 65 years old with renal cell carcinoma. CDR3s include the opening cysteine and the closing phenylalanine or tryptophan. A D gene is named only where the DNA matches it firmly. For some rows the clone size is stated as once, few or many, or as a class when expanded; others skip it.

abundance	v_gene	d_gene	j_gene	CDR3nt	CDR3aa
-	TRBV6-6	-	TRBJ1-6	TGTGCCAGCAGTTTGACGACCACTTTCTATTCACCCCTCCACTTT	CASSLTTTFYSPLHF
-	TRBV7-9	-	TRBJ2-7	TGTGCCAGCAGCTTAGAGCCGACCGTGAGGGCTCACTACGAGCAGTACTTC	CASSLEPTVRAHYEQYF
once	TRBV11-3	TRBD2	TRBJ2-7	TGTGCCAGCAGCTTATGGGCTAGCGGGAGTGAATACGAGCAGTACTTC	CASSLWASGSEYEQYF
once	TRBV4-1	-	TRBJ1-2	TGCGCCAGCAGCCCGGAACCAACCGTCCAGCGGGCCTATGGCTACACCTTC	CASSPEPTVQRAYGYTF
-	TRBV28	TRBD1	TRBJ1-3	TGTGCCAGCAGCGTCGACCAGGGGGCGCGAGGAAACACCATATATTTT	CASSVDQGARGNTIYF
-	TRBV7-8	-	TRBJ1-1	TGTGCCAGCAGCTTATTGATCCTAGGGGGGCAGGCTTTCTTT	CASSLLILGGQAFF
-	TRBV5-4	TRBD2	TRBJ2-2	TGTGCCAGCAGCTTGGGGGCTAGCGGGGGAAACACCGGGGAGCTGTTTTTT	CASSLGASGGNTGELFF
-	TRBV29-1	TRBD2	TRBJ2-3	TGCAGCGGGAGTAGCGGGGTGGATACGCAGTATTTT	CSGSSGVDTQYF
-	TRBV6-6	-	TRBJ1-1	TGTGCCAGCAGTCCAACAGGGACGGGCACTGAAGCTTTCTTT	CASSPTGTGTEAFF
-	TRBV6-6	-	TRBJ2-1	TGTGCCAGCAGTTACGAGATGAGCTCCTACAATGAGCAGTTCTTC	CASSYEMSSYNEQFF
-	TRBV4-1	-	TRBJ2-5	TGCGCCAGCAGCCAAGGAAGAGTAATGACCAGGGAGACCCAGTACTTC	CASSQGRVMTRETQYF
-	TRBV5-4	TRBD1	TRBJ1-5	TGTGCCAGCAGCTTGGGGGGGACAGGGTTTAGTCAGCCCCAGCATTTT	CASSLGGTGFSQPQHF
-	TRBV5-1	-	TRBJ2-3	TGCGCCAGCAGCGACGGATACACAGATACGCAGTATTTT	CASSDGYTDTQYF
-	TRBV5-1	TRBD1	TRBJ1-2	TGCGCCAGCAGTTCTCCGGGACAGGGGACCTATGGCTACACCTTC	CASSSPGQGTYGYTF
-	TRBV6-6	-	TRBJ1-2	TGTGCCAGCATGAGTAAGGACACAAACTATGGCTACACCTTC	CASMSKDTNYGYTF
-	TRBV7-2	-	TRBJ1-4	TGTGCCAGCAGCCCGGGGGGGTGGGGTAATGAAAAACTGTTTTTT	CASSPGGWGNEKLFF
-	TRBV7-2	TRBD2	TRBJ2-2	TGTGCCAGCAGCCGCGGACTAGCGGGAGGGAACACCGGGGAGCTGTTTTTT	CASSRGLAGGNTGELFF
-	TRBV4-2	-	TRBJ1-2	TGTGCCAGCAGCCCACAGGTTTTAGCTAACTATGGCTACACCTTC	CASSPQVLANYGYTF
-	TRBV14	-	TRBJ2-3	TGTGCCAGCAGCCAAGATGACAGAACAGATACGCAGTATTTT	CASSQDDRTDTQYF
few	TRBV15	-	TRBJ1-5	TGTGCCACCAGCAATGGGGCTGACAATCAGCCCCAGCATTTT	CATSNGADNQPQHF
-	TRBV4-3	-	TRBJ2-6	TGCGCCAGCAGCCCTCTGGCAGACTCTTACTCTGGGGCCAACGTCCTGACTTTC	CASSPLADSYSGANVLTF
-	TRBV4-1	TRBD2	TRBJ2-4	TGCGCCAGCAGCCATGGAGCGGGGGCCCTTATAAACATTCAGTACTTC	CASSHGAGALINIQYF
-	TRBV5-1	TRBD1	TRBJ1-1	TGCGCCAGCAGCTTGCAGGGGGACGGGACTGAAGCTTTCTTT	CASSLQGDGTEAFF